The T cell receptor beta chain under discussion was sequenced for a study of identical twins. Study results and caveats: Invariant T cells like MAIT and iNKT could partly confound the zero-insertion analyses.

Donors uniformly comprised healthy Caucasians. V lost 6 bases and J lost 5; bases outside the gene matches: 19. The CDR3 loop spans 17 amino acids. Germline CDR1 reads DFQATT; CDR2 reads SNEGSKA (reference sequence). With respect to this clonotype: No antigen is known for it.

TCRdb fed the 5' RACE reads into MiXCR, producing one record per CDR3 protein. The sample has hundreds of thousands of distinct CDR3 sequences; roughly 7% are singletons. In addition, the sample was reused for a study of yellow fever vaccine responses in identical twins.

This clonotype was obtained from a woman aged 18 to 35 in good health. The sequencing input was memory (CD45RO+) T cells sorted from blood. The chain combines TRBV20-1 with TRBJ1-5, with TRBD1 matching 7 bases. The CDR3 here is CSAELATGRTRDQPQHF. CDR3 nucleotides: TGCAGTGCCGAACTAGCGACAGGGAGAACAAGAGATCAGCCCCAGCATTTT.